This T cell receptor (beta chain) appears in the sequencing data of a study of Ad26.COV2.S vaccination and SARS-CoV-2 variants. Study-level points and caveats: Among vaccine recipients, spike-specific TCR breadth exceeded that of placebo recipients. Responses of spike-specific T cells (both CD8+ and CD4+) reportedly showed substantial breadth after vaccination. Responses of T cells in total may have been underestimated by the TCR breadth and depth analyses. Vaccine recipients and placebo recipients showed similar non-spike TCR breadth.

As concerns this clone: Its antigen is undetermined.

TCRdb keeps only in-frame clones here, not all; method: immunoSEQ multiplex PCR. The sample holds about 350,000 clones, about 90% seen once. From germline, CDR1 is LGHDT and CDR2 YNNKEL (reference sequence). Trimming took 2 bases from V and 6 from J; bases not matched to a gene: 7. The CDR3 has 16 amino acids. The specimen comprised peripheral blood, sampled after recovery from COVID-19. This receptor was obtained from a human donor who had recovered from COVID-19. The chain joins TRBV3-1 (or the pseudogene TRBV3-2) to TRBJ2-2; 9 nucleotides line up with TRBD1. CDR3 region: CASSQPGTGKAGELFF. In DNA, the CDR3 is TGTGCCAGCAGCCAACCCGGGACAGGGAAGGCCGGGGAGCTGTTTTTT.